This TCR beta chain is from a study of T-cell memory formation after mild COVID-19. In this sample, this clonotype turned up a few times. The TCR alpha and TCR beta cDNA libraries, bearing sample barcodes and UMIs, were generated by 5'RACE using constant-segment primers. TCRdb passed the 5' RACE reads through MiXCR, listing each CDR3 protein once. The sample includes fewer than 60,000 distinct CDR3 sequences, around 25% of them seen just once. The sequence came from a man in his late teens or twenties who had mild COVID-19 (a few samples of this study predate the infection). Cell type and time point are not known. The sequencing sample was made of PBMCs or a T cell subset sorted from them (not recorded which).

CDR3 sequence reads: CASSPGLAGSTDTQYF. DNA of the CDR3: TGTGCCAGCAGCCCCGGACTAGCGGGGAGCACAGATACGCAGTATTTT. The chain uses TRBV7-3 and TRBJ2-3; 12 bases fit TRBD2. In germline, CDR1 is SGHTA, CDR2 FQGTGA. V dropped 5 bases and J dropped 0; count of bases not matched to a gene: 3. This CDR3 contains 16 residues. Looking up the rest from reference TRBV7-3 and TRBJ2-3 gives the full variable domain: GAGVSQTPSNKVTEKGKYVELRCDPISGHTALYWYRQSLGQGPEFLIYFQGTGAADDSGLPNDRFFAVRPEGSVSTLKIQRTERGDSAVYLCASSPGLAGSTDTQYFGPGTRLTVL.